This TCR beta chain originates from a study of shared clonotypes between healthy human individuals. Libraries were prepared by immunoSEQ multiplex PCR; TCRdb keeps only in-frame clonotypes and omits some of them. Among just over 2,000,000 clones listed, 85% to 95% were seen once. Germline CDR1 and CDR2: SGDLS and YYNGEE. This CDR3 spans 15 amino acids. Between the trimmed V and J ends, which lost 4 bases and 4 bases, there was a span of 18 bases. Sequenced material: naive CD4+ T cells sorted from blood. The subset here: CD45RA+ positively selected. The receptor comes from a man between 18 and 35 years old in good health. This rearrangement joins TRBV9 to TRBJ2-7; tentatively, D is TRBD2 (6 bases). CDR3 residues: CASSLMRGDDYEQYF. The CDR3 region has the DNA TGTGCCAGCAGCCTCATGCGGGGTGATGATTACGAGCAGTACTTC.